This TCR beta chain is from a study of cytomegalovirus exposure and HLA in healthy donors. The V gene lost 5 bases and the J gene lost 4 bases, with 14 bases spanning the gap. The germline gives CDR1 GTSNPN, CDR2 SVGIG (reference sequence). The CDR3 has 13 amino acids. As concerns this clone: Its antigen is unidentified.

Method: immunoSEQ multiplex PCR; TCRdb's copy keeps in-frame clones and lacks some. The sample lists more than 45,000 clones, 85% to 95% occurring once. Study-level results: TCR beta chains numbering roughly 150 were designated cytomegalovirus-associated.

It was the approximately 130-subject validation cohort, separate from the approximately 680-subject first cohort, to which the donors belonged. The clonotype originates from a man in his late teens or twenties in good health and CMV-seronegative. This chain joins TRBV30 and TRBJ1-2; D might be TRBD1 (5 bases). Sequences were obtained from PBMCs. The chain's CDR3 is CAWELGTTYGYTF. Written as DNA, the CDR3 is TGTGCCTGGGAACTAGGGACTACCTATGGCTACACCTTC.